This entry lists 5 T cell receptor beta chains sequenced from one sample in a study of cytomegalovirus exposure and HLA in healthy donors. The PCR made use of 60 Vbeta and 13 Jbeta primers. Measured with immunoSEQ multiplex PCR; TCRdb has only the in-frame clones, and not every one. Here the sample spans approximately 40,000 clones, about 66% being singletons. The sequenced material came from PBMCs. The receptors were gathered from a man aged 50-60 years in good health and CMV-seropositive.

The rearrangement joins TRBV10-3 to TRBJ2-3; TRBD2 matches 12 bases. From germline, CDR1 is ENHRY and CDR2 SYGVKD. The trim removed 6 bases at V and 4 bases at J, leaving 8 bases unmatched. The CDR3 contains 16 residues. The CDR3 DNA reads as TGTGCCATCAGGCCCGGACTAGCGGGGAGGGCAGATACGCAGTATTTT. The encoded protein is CAIRPGLAGRADTQYF.

This clone came up a few times. The rearrangement links TRBV9 to TRBJ2-2; D possibly corresponds to TRBD2 (6 bases). CDR3 length: 14 residues. V gave up 2 bases and J gave up 7 bases, with 12 bases separating them. Germline-derived CDR1 and CDR2 are SGDLS and YYNGEE. The CDR3 region has the DNA TGTGCCAGCAGCGTGGGACCGACTAGCGGGGAGCTGTTTTTT. Translated: CASSVGPTSGELFF.

This clone was found once. CDR3 protein: CASRTGTGGTEAFF. The CDR3 DNA sequence: TGTGCCAGCAGGACCGGGACAGGGGGCACTGAAGCTTTCTTT. This chain connects TRBV6-6 to TRBJ1-1; 11 bases line up with TRBD1. V dropped 6 bases and J dropped 4; count of bases not matched to a gene: 4. The V gene's germline CDR1 is MNHNY and CDR2 SVGAGI (reference sequence). This CDR3 comprises 14 residues.

The table lists this clone with a few counts. This rearrangement joins TRBV27 to TRBJ1-4; 7 positions agree with TRBD1. The CDR3 runs to 13 residues. CDR1 MNHEY and CDR2 SMNVEV come from the germline V gene (reference sequence). The V segment lost 3 bases and the J segment 7 bases; nucleotides outside the gene matches: 2. CDR3 bases: TGTGCCAGCAGTTTCCGGGACAGTGAAAAACTGTTTTTT. It translates to CASSFRDSEKLFF.

This chain uses TRBV5-6 with TRBJ1-1; D remains ambiguous. V lost 6 bases to trimming and J lost 6 bases, with 9 bases between them. The CDR3 has 11 residues. Germline V gene lookup returns CDR1 SGHDT and CDR2 YYEEEE. In nucleotides, the CDR3 is TGTGCCAGCAACTCAGCGGCTGAAGCTTTCTTT. It is translated as CASNSAAEAFF.